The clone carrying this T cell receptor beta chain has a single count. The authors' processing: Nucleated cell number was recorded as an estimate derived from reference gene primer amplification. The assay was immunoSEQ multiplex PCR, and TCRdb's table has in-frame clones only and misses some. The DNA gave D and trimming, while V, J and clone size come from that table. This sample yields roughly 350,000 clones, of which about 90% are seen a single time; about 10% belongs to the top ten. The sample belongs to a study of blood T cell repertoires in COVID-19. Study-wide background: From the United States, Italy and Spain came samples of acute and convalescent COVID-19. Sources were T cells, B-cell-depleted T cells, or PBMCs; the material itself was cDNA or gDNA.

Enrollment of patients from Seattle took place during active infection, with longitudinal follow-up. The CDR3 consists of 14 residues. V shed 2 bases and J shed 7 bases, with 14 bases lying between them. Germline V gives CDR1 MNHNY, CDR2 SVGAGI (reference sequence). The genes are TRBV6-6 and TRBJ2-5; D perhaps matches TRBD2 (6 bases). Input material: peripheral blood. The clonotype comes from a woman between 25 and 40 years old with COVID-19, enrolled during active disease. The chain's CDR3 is CASSYPGLPGTQYF. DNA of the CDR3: TGTGCCAGCAGTTACCCGGGACTCCCGGGGACCCAGTACTTC.